This TCR beta chain was sequenced for a study of human CD4 T cells and Enterobacteriaceae. Only one count was recorded for this clone. The germline gives CDR1 LNHDA, CDR2 SQIVND (reference sequence). The V end was cut by 4 bases, the J end by 3 bases, with 22 bases between. The CDR3 covers 18 residues. Sorting took every CD4+ cell except CD45RA+CCR7+CD95- naive cells, reaching over 98% purity. Blood from healthy donors was obtained in Switzerland from donation centers. Some clones are missing from TCRdb's copy, which holds only in-frame ones; the method was immunoSEQ multiplex PCR. The data contain fewer than 35,000 clones, 80% to 90% of them singletons.

V gene TRBV19 combines with J gene TRBJ1-5, with D perhaps TRBD1 (6 bases). Sequencing was performed on memory CD4+ T cells from blood. The TCR originated in a human donor in good health. The CDR3: CASSKSRAGGLNNQPQHF. The CDR3 DNA reads as TGTGCCAGTAGTAAAAGCCGGGCGGGGGGCCTTAACAATCAGCCCCAGCATTTT.